One and the same sample provided the 22 T cell receptor beta chains below, sequenced in a study of CD8 T cells in ankylosing spondylitis. Each CDR3 protein gets one entry after TCRdb re-called the 5' RACE reads with MiXCR. The table records under 950,000 distinct CDR3 sequences, around 17% of them present only once. Notes on the study in general: One TCR beta motif, made up of eight highly homologous variants, appeared characteristic of ankylosing spondylitis blood.

No antigens are known for them. Sequencing used blood, either unsorted or a sorted T cell fraction (not recorded which). These receptors were collected from a male donor with ankylosing spondylitis.

In its sample, this clonotype was seen a few times. The CDR3 spells CSARVAKNPGGPPDTQYF. The CDR3 nucleotides read TGCAGTGCTAGAGTCGCAAAAAACCCAGGGGGCCCACCGGATACGCAGTATTTT. The chain employs TRBV20-1 and TRBJ2-3, with 8 bases matching TRBD1. This CDR3 region has 18 residues. Trimming at V came to 1 base and at J to 6 bases, leaving 18 bases not matched to a gene. Germline V lookup: CDR1 DFQATT, CDR2 SNEGSKA (reference sequence).

This chain joins TRBV27 and TRBJ2-3; D ambiguous. CDR1 is MNHEY, CDR2 SMNVEV, per germline (reference sequence). The V and J ends lost 2 bases and 1 base respectively, with 7 bases between them. This CDR3 comprises 14 residues. CDR3 region: CASSLDSGTDTQYF. CDR3 coding DNA: TGTGCCAGCAGTTTAGACTCGGGCACAGATACGCAGTATTTT.

V gene TRBV20-1 combines with J gene TRBJ2-5; D ambiguous. The germline V gene has CDR1 DFQATT and CDR2 SNEGSKA (reference sequence). The CDR3 runs to 15 residues. The V gene lost 0 bases and the J gene lost 1 base, with 12 bases spanning the gap. CDR3 nucleotide sequence: TGCAGTGCTAGAGAGGGTATGGGGTTCCAAGAGACCCAGTACTTC. Translated: CSAREGMGFQETQYF.

The J gene is TRBJ2-1, the V gene TRBV9; 7 nucleotides line up with TRBD2. In germline, CDR1 is SGDLS, CDR2 YYNGEE. This CDR3 region has 13 residues. V was clipped by 7 bases and J by 8 bases; unmatched bases: 9. The DNA for the CDR3 is TGTGCCAGCGCCCGGGGAGGGGAACATGAGCAGTTCTTC. It translates to CASARGGEHEQFF.

This clonotype occurred many times. This chain joins TRBV9 and TRBJ2-3; 9 bases align to TRBD2. Trimming removed 2 bases from V and 2 bases from J; junction bases left unmatched: 6. There are 16 residues in the CDR3. CDR1 SGDLS and CDR2 YYNGEE come from the germline V gene. The CDR3 is CASSVTLAGYTDTQYF. The CDR3 nucleotides are TGTGCCAGCAGCGTCACCCTAGCGGGGTACACAGATACGCAGTATTTT.

The chain links TRBV28 to TRBJ2-7; 16 nucleotides match TRBD2. The CDR3 has 17 amino acids. In germline, CDR1 is MDHEN, CDR2 SYDVKM. V lost 1 base and J lost 1; bases outside the gene matches: 1. The CDR3 region is CASSLSGLAGGSYEQYF. CDR3 nucleotides: TGTGCCAGCAGTTTATCGGGACTAGCGGGAGGGTCCTACGAGCAGTACTTC. Full variable domain (remainder filled in from reference TRBV28 and TRBJ2-7): DVKVTQSSRYLVKRTGEKVFLECVQDMDHENMFWYRQDPGLGLRLIYFSYDVKMKEKGDIPEGYSVSREKKERFSLILESASTNQTSMYLCASSLSGLAGGSYEQYFGPGTRLTVT.

This clonotype has ten or more counts. This rearrangement joins TRBV12-3 or TRBV12-4 to TRBJ2-2; the match to TRBD1 covers 7 bases. The CDR3 covers 16 residues. With V trimmed by 5 bases and J by 1 base, 7 bases remained unmatched. CDR3 in DNA: TGTGCCAGCAGTCCCAACAGGGGTATGAACACCGGGGAGCTGTTTTTT. Translating it yields CASSPNRGMNTGELFF.

This clonotype was detected a few times. CDR3 sequence: CATSRALGGGNQPQHF. CDR3 DNA sequence: TGTGCCACCAGCAGAGCTCTCGGCGGTGGCAATCAGCCCCAGCATTTT. The rearrangement joins TRBV15 to TRBJ1-5; D gene uncertain. The length of the CDR3 is 16 residues. From germline, CDR1 is LNHNV and CDR2 YYDKDF (reference sequence). V was pared by 1 base and J by 2 bases, with 12 bases between.

This clonotype occurred a few times. V is TRBV7-8 and J is TRBJ2-2, with 9 bases matching TRBD2. The CDR3 is 19 residues long. V gave up 4 bases and J gave up 4 bases; unmatched junction bases: 16. Germline values: CDR1 SGHVS, CDR2 FQNEAQ. The CDR3 loop reads CASSSTALLLAGVTGELFF. The CDR3 DNA sequence: TGTGCCAGCAGCTCCACCGCCCTTTTATTAGCGGGGGTCACCGGGGAGCTGTTTTTT.

This clonotype was detected only a few times. The rearrangement links TRBV20-1 to TRBJ2-2, with 8 bases lining up with TRBD2. Per germline, CDR1 DFQATT and CDR2 SNEGSKA (reference sequence). The CDR3 spans 15 residues. V gave up 3 bases and J gave up 1 base; unmatched junction bases: 4. The CDR3 coding sequence is TGCAGTGCTAGGGGGACTAGTTTGAACACCGGGGAGCTGTTTTTT. This codes for CSARGTSLNTGELFF.

V usage is TRBV5-1 and J usage is TRBJ1-1; D unclear. V was cut by 2 bases and J by 1 base, with 9 bases left in between. The CDR3 totals 14 residues. CDR1 is SGHRS and CDR2 is YFSETQ in the germline V gene. The DNA for the CDR3 is TGCGCCAGCAGCTTAGTGGAGACGAACACTGAAGCTTTCTTT. Encoded protein: CASSLVETNTEAFF.

This clonotype was seen a handful of times. The V and J genes are TRBV20-1 and TRBJ1-1; 7 bases agree with TRBD1. Germline CDR1 DFQATT, CDR2 SNEGSKA (reference sequence). Trimming removed 6 bases from V and 4 bases from J; junction bases left unmatched: 8. CDR3 length equals 13 residues. CDR3 nucleotides: TGCAGTGCGAACAGGGGTGGCGGCACTGAAGCTTTCTTT. Its translation is CSANRGGGTEAFF.

The V and J genes are TRBV19 and TRBJ1-1, with a tentative D call TRBD1 (5 bases). Trimming shortened V by 3 bases and J by 3 bases, and 11 bases separated the two germline ends. This CDR3 comprises 14 residues. Germline assignment: CDR1 LNHDA and CDR2 SQIVND (reference sequence). This chain's CDR3 is CASSMSRGDTEAFF. DNA for the CDR3: TGTGCCAGTAGTATGTCCAGAGGGGACACTGAAGCTTTCTTT.

A few counts support this clonotype. This chain connects TRBV6-5 to TRBJ1-1; D is ambiguous. From germline, CDR1 is MNHEY and CDR2 SVGAGI. V was shortened by 2 bases and J by 1 base, with 5 bases between the two germline ends. CDR3 length equals 13 residues. The CDR3, as DNA: TGTGCCAGCAGTTACGGGTCGAACACTGAAGCTTTCTTT. Translating it yields CASSYGSNTEAFF.

CDR3 loop: CASSSSGLRNTGELFF. CDR3 DNA sequence: TGTGCCAGCAGCTCTTCGGGCCTTAGGAACACCGGGGAGCTGTTTTTT. The gene calls are TRBV5-4 and TRBJ2-2, with no clear D. Germline V gene lookup returns CDR1 SGHNT and CDR2 YYREEE (reference sequence). This CDR3 region has 16 residues. V gave up 3 bases and J gave up 1 base, with 13 bases separating them. Filled out from reference TRBV5-4 and TRBJ2-2, the complete variable domain reads ETGVTQSPTHLIKTRGQQVTLRCSSQSGHNTVSWYQQALGQGPQFIFQYYREEENGRGNFPPRFSGLQFPNYSSELNVNALELDDSALYLCASSSSGLRNTGELFFGEGSRLTVL.

There are a few counts of this clonotype. The chain carries TRBV18 and TRBJ2-1; 10 nucleotides line up with TRBD2. The J segment lost 8 bases and the V segment lost 1 base, leaving 8 bases of the junction unmatched. Germline lookup yields CDR1 KGHSH and CDR2 LQKENI. This CDR3 comprises 16 residues. The CDR3 is CASSPLPAGGPDEQFF. DNA for the CDR3: TGTGCCAGCTCACCACTGCCAGCGGGAGGGCCTGATGAGCAGTTCTTC.

This clonotype has only a few counts. The CDR3 region has the DNA TGCAGTGCTATAAGCCCCAGGTCGTCCTACGAGCAGTACTTC. Encoded protein: CSAISPRSSYEQYF. The gene calls are TRBV20-1 and TRBJ2-7; D not certain. CDR1 is DFQATT and CDR2 is SNEGSKA in the germline V gene (reference sequence). V was trimmed by 4 bases and J by 1 base, leaving 14 bases between them. This CDR3 has 14 amino acids.

The CDR3 reads CASSFVAKNEQFF. Written as DNA, the CDR3 is TGTGCCAGCAGCTTCGTGGCGAAGAATGAGCAGTTCTTC. The chain uses TRBV5-8 and TRBJ2-1; no firm D call. Germline CDR1 is SGHTS and CDR2 is YDEGEE. The CDR3 consists of 13 residues. Trimming removed 2 bases from V and 7 bases from J, with 10 bases in between.

The chain carries TRBV3-1 and TRBJ2-7, with D possibly being TRBD1 or TRBD2 (5 bases each). This CDR3 is 16 amino acids long. Germline-derived CDR1 and CDR2 are LGHDT and YNNKEL (reference sequence). V lost 1 base and J 2 bases, leaving 15 bases between the germline ends. CDR3 region: CASSQGGWGGTYEQYF. The CDR3 nucleotides read TGTGCCAGCAGCCAAGGGGGGTGGGGCGGAACCTACGAGCAGTACTTC.

This clonotype has just a few counts. The rearrangement uses TRBV12-3 or TRBV12-4 and TRBJ1-4; D perhaps matches TRBD1 (5 bases). This CDR3 comprises 13 residues. V lost 6 bases, J lost 11 bases, and 16 bases lay in between. CDR3 loop: CASRPGPHSKLFF. The CDR3 DNA follows: TGTGCCAGCAGACCGGGACCGCATAGCAAACTGTTTTTT.

In its sample, this clonotype was seen many times. This sequence joins TRBV7-6 and TRBJ2-3, with 10 bases identical to TRBD2. CDR3 size: 15 residues. The ends lost 5 bases at V and 0 bases at J; junction bases unmatched: 2. In germline, CDR1 is SGHVS, CDR2 FNYEAQ. The CDR3 region has the DNA TGTGCCAGCAGCCAGACTAGCGGGAGCACAGATACGCAGTATTTT. The encoded protein is CASSQTSGSTDTQYF.

This clonotype was observed many times. The chain joins TRBV3-1 to TRBJ1-6, with TRBD1 matching over 10 bases. The CDR3 is 15 amino acids. Trimming removed 4 bases from V and 7 bases from J; junction bases left unmatched: 4. The germline CDR1 and CDR2 sequences are LGHDT and YNNKEL (reference sequence). The CDR3 sequence is CASSLGTGANSPLHF. In DNA form, the CDR3 reads TGTGCCAGCAGCCTAGGGACAGGGGCAAATTCACCCCTCCACTTT.